Following are 8 T cell receptor beta chains from one sample sequenced in a study of T cells in Graves' hyperthyroidism and ophthalmopathy. TCR beta CDR3 sequences were amplified from RNA transcripts. The TCR CDR3 first-round RT-PCR relied on the HTBI primer set. MiXCR was run by TCRdb on the multiplex PCR reads, yielding one entry per CDR3 protein. The sample yields roughly 380,000 distinct CDR3 sequences, about an eighth seen once. The sample taken for sequencing was blood. These receptors were collected from a woman between 18 and 30 years old with Graves' hyperthyroidism.

This clonotype has a count of ten or more. This chain links TRBV30 with TRBJ2-7; 7 nucleotides line up with TRBD1. There are 11 residues in the CDR3. J lost 2 bases, V lost 5 bases, and 0 bases had no gene match. CDR1 and CDR2 from the germline V gene are GTSNPN and SVGIG (reference sequence). The CDR3 spells CAWGTAYEQYF. The CDR3 coding sequence is TGTGCCTGGGGGACAGCCTACGAGCAGTACTTC. Combining the CDR3 with reference TRBV30 and TRBJ2-7 gives the whole variable domain SQTIHQWPATLVQPVGSPLSLECTVEGTSNPNLYWYRQAAGRGLQLLFYSVGIGQISSEVPQNLSASRPQDRQFILSSKKLLLSDSGFYLCAWGTAYEQYFGPGTRLTVT.

This clonotype showed up many times. The V gene is TRBV7-9, the J gene TRBJ2-3, with TRBD1 matching over 7 bases. This CDR3 has 15 amino acids. CDR1 and CDR2 from the germline V gene are SEHNR and FQNEAQ (reference sequence). J lost 0 bases, V lost 5 bases, and 5 bases had no gene match. The CDR3 region is CASSQGQASTDTQYF. CDR3 bases: TGTGCCAGCAGCCAAGGACAGGCTAGCACAGATACGCAGTATTTT.

This clonotype was found once. The chain employs TRBV19 and TRBJ1-1; D possibly corresponds to TRBD1 (5 bases). V lost 3 bases, J lost 7 bases, and 15 bases lay in between. The V gene's germline CDR1 is LNHDA and CDR2 SQIVND (reference sequence). This CDR3 has 14 amino acids. CDR3 region: CASSMGGLRVEAFF. Written as DNA, the CDR3 is TGTGCCAGTAGTATGGGGGGACTGCGCGTTGAAGCTTTCTTT.

V and J are TRBV5-4 and TRBJ2-3; D possibly corresponds to TRBD2 (5 bases). The CDR3 extends over 15 amino acids. Trimming removed 4 bases at V and 8 bases at J, with 20 bases between. The germline V gene has CDR1 SGHNT and CDR2 YYREEE (reference sequence). CDR3 sequence: CASSLARGISGTQYF. CDR3 nucleotides: TGTGCCAGCAGCCTAGCCCGAGGGATTAGTGGTACGCAGTATTTT.

This clonotype was detected many times. This chain links TRBV2 with TRBJ2-7; D is uncertain. The CDR3 has 11 residues. V lost 4 bases, J lost 6 bases, and 7 bases lay in between. Per germline, CDR1 SNHLY and CDR2 FYNNEI. The CDR3 nucleotides read TGTGCCAGCAGTGTATTTGTCGAGCAGTACTTC. This encodes CASSVFVEQYF.

In the case of this clonotype: Given the absence of the conserved phenylalanine or tryptophan at the CDR3 end, a read error is likely. The rearrangement links TRBV30 to TRBJ2-7, with TRBD1 identical over 11 bases. Per germline, CDR1 GTSNPN and CDR2 SVGIG (reference sequence). The CDR3 sequence is 16 residues long. Trimming cost V 3 bases and J 0 bases; bases outside gene matches: 7. The CDR3 here is CAWRNPGTGGSYEQYL. CDR3 nucleotides: TGTGCCTGGAGAAACCCCGGGACAGGGGGCTCCTACGAGCAGTACCTC.

V gene TRBV2 combines with J gene TRBJ2-7; 9 positions match TRBD1. V gave up 6 bases and J gave up 2 bases; unmatched junction bases: 5. The germline CDR1 and CDR2 sequences are SNHLY and FYNNEI. The CDR3 totals 14 residues. CDR3 coding DNA: TGTGCCAGCAGCGCGGACAGGGGTCCCTACGAGCAGTACTTC. Translation gives CASSADRGPYEQYF.

This clonotype was seen many times. The chain carries TRBV7-9 and TRBJ1-1, with a possible D match to TRBD1 (5 bases). The CDR3 length is 12 residues. With 6 bases removed from V and 7 bases from J, the gap between germline ends came to 12 bases. The V gene's germline CDR1 is SEHNR and CDR2 FQNEAQ (reference sequence). CDR3 protein: CASSPRDGEAFF. The DNA of the CDR3 is TGTGCCAGCAGTCCCCGGGACGGTGAAGCTTTCTTT. The whole variable domain, remainder taken from reference TRBV7-9 and TRBJ1-1, is DTGVSQNPRHKITKRGQNVTFRCDPISEHNRLYWYRQTLGQGPEFLTYFQNEAQLEKSRLLSDRFSAERPKGSFSTLEIQRTEQGDSAMYLCASSPRDGEAFFGQGTRLTVV.